This T cell receptor beta chain derives from a study of technical replicates of blood from several donors. Some clones are missing from TCRdb's copy, which holds only in-frame ones; the method was immunoSEQ multiplex PCR. The data show approximately 97,000 clones, with 85% to 95% seen just once and roughly 0.33% held by the top ten. The CDR3 runs 15 residues. Trimming removed 1 base from V and 3 bases from J, with 13 bases in between. CDR1 is LNHNV and CDR2 is YYDKDF in the germline V gene (reference sequence). This receptor was taken from a human donor in good health. Material: T cells isolated from PBMCs. V and J are TRBV15 and TRBJ2-7; D is perhaps TRBD1 (5 bases). The CDR3 loop is CATSRGGTPDYEQYF. The CDR3 DNA reads TGTGCCACCAGCAGAGGGGGCACCCCAGACTACGAGCAGTACTTC.